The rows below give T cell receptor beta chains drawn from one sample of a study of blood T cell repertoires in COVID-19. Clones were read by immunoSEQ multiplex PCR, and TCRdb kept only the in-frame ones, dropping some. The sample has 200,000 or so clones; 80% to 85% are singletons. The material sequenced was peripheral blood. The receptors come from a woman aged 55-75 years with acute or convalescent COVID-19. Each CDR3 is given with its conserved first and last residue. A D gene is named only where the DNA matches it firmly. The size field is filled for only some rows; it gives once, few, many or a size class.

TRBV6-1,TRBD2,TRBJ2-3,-,CASSAMGGGFSDTQYF,TGTGCCAGCAGTGCCATGGGGGGGGGTTTCTCAGATACGCAGTATTTT
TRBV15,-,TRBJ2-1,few,CATSGGQRSYNEQFF,TGTGCCACCAGCGGTGGACAGCGCTCCTACAATGAGCAGTTCTTC
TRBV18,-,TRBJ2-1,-,CASSPRQNNEQFF,TGTGCCAGCTCACCGCGACAGAACAATGAGCAGTTCTTC
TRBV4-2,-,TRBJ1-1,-,CASSPGVWTEAFF,TGTGCCAGCAGCCCGGGAGTCTGGACTGAAGCTTTCTTT
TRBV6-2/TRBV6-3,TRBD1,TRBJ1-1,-,CASSTGTGGESGGEAFF,TGTGCCAGCAGCACAGGGACAGGGGGCGAATCAGGTGGTGAAGCTTTCTTT
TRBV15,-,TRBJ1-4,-,CATSRTTGNNEKLFF,TGTGCCACCAGCAGGACAACAGGGAATAATGAAAAACTGTTTTTT
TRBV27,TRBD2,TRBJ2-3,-,CASSFLGLAGGSTDTQYF,TGTGCCAGCAGCTTCCTAGGACTAGCGGGGGGAAGCACAGATACGCAGTATTTT
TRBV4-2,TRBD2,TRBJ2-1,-,CASSQDFGGTSYNEQFF,TGTGCCAGCAGCCAAGATTTCGGGGGGACCTCCTACAATGAGCAGTTCTTC
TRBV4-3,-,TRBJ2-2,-,CASSPRRPRDTGELFF,TGCGCCAGCAGCCCTCGACGTCCCCGGGACACCGGGGAGCTGTTTTTT
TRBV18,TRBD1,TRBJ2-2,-,CASSQTGETGELFF,TGTGCCAGCTCACAAACAGGGGAAACCGGGGAGCTGTTTTTT
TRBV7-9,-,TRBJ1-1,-,CASSLTGGTEAFF,TGTGCCAGCAGCTTAACTGGTGGCACTGAAGCTTTCTTT
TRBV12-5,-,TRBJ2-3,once,CASGFPGDTQYF,TGTGCTAGTGGTTTTCCAGGGGATACGCAGTATTTT
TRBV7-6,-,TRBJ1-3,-,CASSLTGPGNTIYF,TGTGCCAGCAGCTTGACAGGACCTGGAAACACCATATATTTT
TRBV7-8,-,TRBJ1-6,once,CASSLEVRVAYNSPLHF,TGTGCCAGCAGCTTAGAGGTCAGGGTCGCCTATAATTCACCCCTCCACTTT
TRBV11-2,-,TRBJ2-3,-,CASSLGGGAADTQYF,TGTGCCAGCAGCTTAGGGGGCGGTGCTGCAGATACGCAGTATTTT
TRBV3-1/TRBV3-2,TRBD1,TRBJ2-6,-,CASSHRQGRGANVLTF,TGTGCCAGCAGCCACCGACAGGGACGAGGGGCCAACGTCCTGACTTTC
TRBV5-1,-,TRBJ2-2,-,CASSQGSPGELFF,TGCGCCAGCAGCCAGGGTTCCCCCGGGGAGCTGTTTTTT
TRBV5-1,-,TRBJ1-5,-,CASSLTGGNQPQHF,TGCGCCAGCAGCTTGACCGGGGGCAATCAGCCCCAGCATTTT
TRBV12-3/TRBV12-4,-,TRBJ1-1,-,CASTLWGDTEAFF,TGTGCCAGCACCCTATGGGGGGACACTGAAGCTTTCTTT
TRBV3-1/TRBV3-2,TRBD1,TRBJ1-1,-,CASSQGDRSEAFF,TGTGCCAGCAGCCAGGGGGACAGGAGTGAAGCTTTCTTT
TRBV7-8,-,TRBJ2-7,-,CASSPDTGLSPYEQYF,TGTGCCAGCAGCCCCGACACCGGACTAAGCCCCTACGAGCAGTACTTC
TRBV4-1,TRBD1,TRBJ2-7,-,CASSQEGLRAGGKREQYF,TGCGCCAGCAGCCAAGAAGGGTTGAGGGCAGGGGGAAAGCGCGAGCAGTACTTC
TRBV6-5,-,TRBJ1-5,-,CATKQGVSNQPQHF,TGTGCCACCAAACAGGGAGTAAGCAATCAGCCCCAGCATTTT
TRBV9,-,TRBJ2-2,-,CASSARSFNTGELFF,TGTGCCAGCAGCGCTCGGAGTTTTAACACCGGGGAGCTGTTTTTT
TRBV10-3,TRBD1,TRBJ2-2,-,CAISDTGGFTGELFF,TGTGCCATCAGTGATACAGGGGGCTTCACCGGGGAGCTGTTTTTT
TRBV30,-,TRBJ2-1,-,CAWSGSWAREQFF,TGTGCCTGGAGTGGTAGTTGGGCCCGCGAGCAGTTCTTC
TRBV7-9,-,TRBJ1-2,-,CASSLGLDGYTF,TGTGCCAGCAGCTTAGGGCTCGATGGCTACACCTTC
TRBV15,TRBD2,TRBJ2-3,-,CATSRHILAGAGGTDTQYF,TGTGCCACCAGCAGACACATCCTAGCTGGGGCGGGGGGCACAGATACGCAGTATTTT
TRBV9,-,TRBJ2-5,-,CASSVEVGLLETQYF,TGTGCCAGCAGCGTAGAGGTGGGGCTCTTGGAGACCCAGTACTTC
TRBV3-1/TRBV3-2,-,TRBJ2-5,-,CASSVPATGLGETQYF,TGTGCCAGCAGCGTACCCGCGACAGGTTTGGGAGAGACCCAGTACTTC
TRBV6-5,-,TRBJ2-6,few,CASSISGANVLTF,TGTGCCAGCAGCATCTCTGGGGCCAACGTCCTGACTTTC
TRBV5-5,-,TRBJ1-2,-,CASSIDRNYGYTF,TGTGCCAGCAGCATTGACAGGAACTATGGCTACACCTTC
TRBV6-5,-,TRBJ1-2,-,CASSSQANYGYTF,TGTGCCAGCAGTTCTCAGGCAAACTATGGCTACACCTTC
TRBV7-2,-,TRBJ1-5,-,CASSLTDTYQPQHF,TGTGCCAGCAGCTTAACTGACACCTATCAGCCCCAGCATTTT
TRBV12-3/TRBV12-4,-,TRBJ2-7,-,CASSPTRGSEQYF,TGTGCCAGCAGTCCGACGAGAGGGTCCGAGCAGTACTTC
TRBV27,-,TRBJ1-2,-,CASRGFSAGTSYGYTF,TGTGCCAGCAGGGGGTTCTCGGCAGGGACTTCCTATGGCTACACCTTC
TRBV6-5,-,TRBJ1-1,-,CASSFSGTHTEAFF,TGTGCCAGCAGCTTCTCCGGGACACACACTGAAGCTTTCTTT
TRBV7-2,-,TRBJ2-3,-,CASSPRTGGTDTQYF,TGTGCCAGCAGCCCGAGAACCGGGGGCACAGATACGCAGTATTTT
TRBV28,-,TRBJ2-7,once,CASSKPGGAYEQYF,TGTGCCAGCAGCAAACCCGGGGGTGCCTACGAGCAGTACTTC
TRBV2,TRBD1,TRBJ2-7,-,CASRGQGYEQYF,TGTGCCAGCAGGGGACAGGGGTACGAGCAGTACTTC
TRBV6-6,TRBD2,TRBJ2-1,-,CASRRITGLAALLTYNEQFF,TGTGCCAGCAGGCGAATAACGGGACTAGCGGCACTATTGACTTACAATGAGCAGTTCTTC
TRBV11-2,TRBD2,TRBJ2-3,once,CASSLLAGGNTDTQYF,TGTGCCAGCAGCTTACTAGCGGGGGGGAACACAGATACGCAGTATTTT
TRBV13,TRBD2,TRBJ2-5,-,CASSSGLAGTHRQETQYF,TGTGCCAGCAGCTCGGGACTAGCGGGGACCCACAGACAAGAGACCCAGTACTTC
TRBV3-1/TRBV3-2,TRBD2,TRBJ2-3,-,CASSWTSGAYTDTQYF,TGTGCCAGCAGTTGGACTAGCGGGGCGTACACAGATACGCAGTATTTT
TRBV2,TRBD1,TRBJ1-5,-,CASSGTGGNQPQHF,TGTGCCAGCAGTGGAACAGGGGGCAATCAGCCCCAGCATTTT